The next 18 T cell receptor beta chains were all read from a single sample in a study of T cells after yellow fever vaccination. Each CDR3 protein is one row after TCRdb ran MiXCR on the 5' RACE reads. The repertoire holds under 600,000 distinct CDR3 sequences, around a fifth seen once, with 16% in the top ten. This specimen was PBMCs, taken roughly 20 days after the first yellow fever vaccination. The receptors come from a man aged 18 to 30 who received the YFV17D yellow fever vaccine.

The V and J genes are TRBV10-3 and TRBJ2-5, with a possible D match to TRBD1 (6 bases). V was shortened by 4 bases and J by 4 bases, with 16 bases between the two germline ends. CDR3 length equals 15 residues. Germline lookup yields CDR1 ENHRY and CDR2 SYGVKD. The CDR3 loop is CAISARTDQGETQYF. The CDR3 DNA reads TGTGCCATCAGTGCCCGGACAGACCAAGGAGAGACCCAGTACTTC.

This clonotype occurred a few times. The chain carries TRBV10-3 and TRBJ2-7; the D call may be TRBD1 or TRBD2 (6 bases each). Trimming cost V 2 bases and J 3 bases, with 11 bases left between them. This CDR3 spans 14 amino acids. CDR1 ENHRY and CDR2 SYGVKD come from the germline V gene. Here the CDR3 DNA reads TGTGCCATCAGTGAGACAGAGGGGGGCTACGAGCAGTACTTC. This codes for CAISETEGGYEQYF.

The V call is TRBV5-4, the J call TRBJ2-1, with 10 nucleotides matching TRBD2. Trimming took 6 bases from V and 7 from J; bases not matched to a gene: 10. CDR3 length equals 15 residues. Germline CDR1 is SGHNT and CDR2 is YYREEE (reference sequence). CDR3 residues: CASTGPAGGPNEQFF. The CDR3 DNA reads TGTGCCAGCACAGGGCCAGCGGGGGGGCCGAATGAGCAGTTCTTC. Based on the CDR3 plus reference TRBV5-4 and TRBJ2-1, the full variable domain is ETGVTQSPTHLIKTRGQQVTLRCSSQSGHNTVSWYQQALGQGPQFIFQYYREEENGRGNFPPRFSGLQFPNYSSELNVNALELDDSALYLCASTGPAGGPNEQFFGPGTRLTVL.

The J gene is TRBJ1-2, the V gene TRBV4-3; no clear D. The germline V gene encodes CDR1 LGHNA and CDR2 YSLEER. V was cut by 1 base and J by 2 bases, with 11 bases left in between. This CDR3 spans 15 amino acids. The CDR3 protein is CASSQGMNSNYGYTF. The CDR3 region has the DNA TGCGCCAGCAGCCAAGGGATGAATTCCAACTATGGCTACACCTTC.

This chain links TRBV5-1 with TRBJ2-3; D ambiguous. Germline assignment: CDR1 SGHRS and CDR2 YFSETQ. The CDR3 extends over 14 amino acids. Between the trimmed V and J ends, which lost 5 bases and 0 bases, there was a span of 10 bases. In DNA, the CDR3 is TGCGCCAGCAGGGCAGGCCCTAGCACAGATACGCAGTATTTT. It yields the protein CASRAGPSTDTQYF.

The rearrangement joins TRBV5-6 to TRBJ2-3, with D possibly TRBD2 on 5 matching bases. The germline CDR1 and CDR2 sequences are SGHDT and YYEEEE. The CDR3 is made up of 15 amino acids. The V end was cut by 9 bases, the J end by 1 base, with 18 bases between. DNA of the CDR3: TGTGCCATGAGCCCCGGGCTTAGCGGCACAGATACGCAGTATTTT. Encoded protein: CAMSPGLSGTDTQYF.

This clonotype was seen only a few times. The CDR3 spells CSACRTGEGETQYF. The CDR3 DNA follows: TGCAGTGCATGCCGGACAGGGGAGGGAGAGACCCAGTACTTC. This chain uses TRBV20-1 with TRBJ2-5; 9 nucleotides match TRBD1. The germline V gene has CDR1 DFQATT and CDR2 SNEGSKA (reference sequence). J lost 4 bases, V lost 6 bases, and 9 bases had no gene match. CDR3 size: 14 residues.

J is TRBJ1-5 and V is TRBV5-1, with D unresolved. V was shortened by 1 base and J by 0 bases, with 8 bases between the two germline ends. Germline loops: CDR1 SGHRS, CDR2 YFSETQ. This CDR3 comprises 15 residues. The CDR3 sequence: CASSLMGNSNQPQHF. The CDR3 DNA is TGCGCCAGCAGCTTGATGGGAAATAGCAATCAGCCCCAGCATTTT.

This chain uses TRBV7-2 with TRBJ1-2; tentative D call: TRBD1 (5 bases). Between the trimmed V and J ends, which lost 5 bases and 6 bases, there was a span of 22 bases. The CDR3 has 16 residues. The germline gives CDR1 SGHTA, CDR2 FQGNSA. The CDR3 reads CASSRAGRDFEDGYTF. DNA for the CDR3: TGTGCCAGCAGCCGGGCAGGAAGGGACTTCGAGGATGGCTACACCTTC.

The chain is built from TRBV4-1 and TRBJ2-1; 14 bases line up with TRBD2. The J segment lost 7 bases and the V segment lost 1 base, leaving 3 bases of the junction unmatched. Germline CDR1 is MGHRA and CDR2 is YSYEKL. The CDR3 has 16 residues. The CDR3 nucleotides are TGCGCCAGCAGCCAAGGCGGGACTAGCGGGGGTAATGAGCAGTTCTTC. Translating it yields CASSQGGTSGGNEQFF.

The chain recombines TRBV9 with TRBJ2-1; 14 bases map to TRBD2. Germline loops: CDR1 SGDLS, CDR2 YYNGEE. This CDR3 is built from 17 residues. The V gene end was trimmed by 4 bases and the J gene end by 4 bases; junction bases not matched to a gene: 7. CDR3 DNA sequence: TGTGCCAGCAGCCCTGGGACTAGCGGGGGATCATACAATGAGCAGTTCTTC. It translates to CASSPGTSGGSYNEQFF.

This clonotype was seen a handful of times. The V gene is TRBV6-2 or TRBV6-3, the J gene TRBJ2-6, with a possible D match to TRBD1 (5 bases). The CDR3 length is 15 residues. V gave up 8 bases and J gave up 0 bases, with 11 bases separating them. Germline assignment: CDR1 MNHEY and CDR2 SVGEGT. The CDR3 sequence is CASQGAHSGANVLTF. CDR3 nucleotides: TGTGCCAGCCAAGGGGCCCACTCTGGGGCCAACGTCCTGACTTTC.

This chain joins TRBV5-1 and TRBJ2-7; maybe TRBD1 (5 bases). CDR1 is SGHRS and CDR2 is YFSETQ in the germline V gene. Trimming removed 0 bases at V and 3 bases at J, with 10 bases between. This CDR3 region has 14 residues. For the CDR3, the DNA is TGCGCCAGCAGCTTGGTCAGGGTCGACTACGAGCAGTACTTC. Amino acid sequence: CASSLVRVDYEQYF.

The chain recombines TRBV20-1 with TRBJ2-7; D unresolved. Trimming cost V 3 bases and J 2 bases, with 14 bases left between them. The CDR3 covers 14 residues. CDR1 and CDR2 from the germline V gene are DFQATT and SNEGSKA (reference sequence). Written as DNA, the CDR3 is TGCAGTGCTAGCCCCGCGGAGAGTACCTACGAGCAGTACTTC. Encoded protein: CSASPAESTYEQYF.

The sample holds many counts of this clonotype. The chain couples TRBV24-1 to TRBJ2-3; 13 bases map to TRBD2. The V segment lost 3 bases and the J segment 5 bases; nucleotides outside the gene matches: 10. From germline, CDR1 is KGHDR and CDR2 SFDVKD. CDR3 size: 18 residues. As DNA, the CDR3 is TGTGCCACCAGTGATGCGCGAACTAGCGGGGGGGTTGGAGATACGCAGTATTTT. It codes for CATSDARTSGGVGDTQYF.

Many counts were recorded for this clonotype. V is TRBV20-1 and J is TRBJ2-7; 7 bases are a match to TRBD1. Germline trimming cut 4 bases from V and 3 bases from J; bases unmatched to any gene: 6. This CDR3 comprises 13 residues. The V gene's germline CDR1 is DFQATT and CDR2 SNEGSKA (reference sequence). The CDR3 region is CSATGQQYYEQYF. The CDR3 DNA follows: TGCAGTGCTACGGGACAGCAATACTACGAGCAGTACTTC.

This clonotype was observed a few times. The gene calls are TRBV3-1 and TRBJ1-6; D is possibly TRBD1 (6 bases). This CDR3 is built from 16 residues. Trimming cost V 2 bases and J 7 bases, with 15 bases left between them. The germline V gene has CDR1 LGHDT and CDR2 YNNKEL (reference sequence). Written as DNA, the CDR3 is TGTGCCAGCAGCCAAAAAGGCAGGGGCGTCAATTCACCCCTCCACTTT. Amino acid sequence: CASSQKGRGVNSPLHF.

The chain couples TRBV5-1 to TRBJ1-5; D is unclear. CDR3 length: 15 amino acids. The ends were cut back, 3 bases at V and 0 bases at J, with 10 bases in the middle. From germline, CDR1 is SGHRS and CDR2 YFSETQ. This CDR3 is CASSSTGLSNQPQHF. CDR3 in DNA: TGCGCCAGCAGCTCGACGGGCCTTAGCAATCAGCCCCAGCATTTT.